These 15 T cell receptor beta chains share one sample of origin, sequenced in a study of immune evolution from preneoplasia to lung adenocarcinoma. Produced via immunoSEQ multiplex PCR; TCRdb's table is partial and in-frame only. This table has some 7,500 clones, around 85% appearing once. The sequenced sample consisted of FFPE minimally invasive lung adenocarcinoma tissue. The receptors stem from an elderly person with lung adenocarcinoma.

This chain links TRBV9 with TRBJ1-3; D is unresolved. Germline CDR1 is SGDLS and CDR2 is YYNGEE. V was cut by 1 base and J by 8 bases, with 10 bases left in between. The CDR3 loop spans 13 amino acids. CDR3 coding DNA: TGTGCCAGCAGCGTAACGGGCGGGGACACCATATATTTT. Translated: CASSVTGGDTIYF.

The CDR3 is CASSNSYGYTF. The CDR3 region has the DNA TGTGCCAGCAGTAACAGCTATGGCTACACCTTC. The chain couples TRBV6-5 to TRBJ1-2; D call uncertain. The CDR3 has 11 residues. The V gene lost 5 bases and the J gene lost 4 bases, with 5 bases spanning the gap. Per the germline V gene, CDR1 is MNHEY and CDR2 is SVGAGI.

This sequence joins TRBV7-8 and TRBJ2-1; 11 nucleotides match TRBD1. J gave up 3 bases and V 3 bases, and 1 base lay outside the gene matches. This CDR3 is built from 15 residues. From germline, CDR1 is SGHVS and CDR2 FQNEAQ. Here the CDR3 DNA reads TGTGCCAGCAGCTTTGGGACAGGGGGCTACAATGAGCAGTTCTTC. Amino acids: CASSFGTGGYNEQFF.

The chain has TRBV30 and TRBJ2-5; tentatively, D is TRBD2 (5 bases). Looked up from germline, CDR1 is GTSNPN and CDR2 is SVGIG (reference sequence). The CDR3 is made up of 13 amino acids. V lost 1 base to trimming and J lost 5 bases, with 11 bases between them. The CDR3 loop is CAWSGSSRETQYF. The CDR3 nucleotides read TGTGCCTGGAGTGGGTCTAGCCGGGAGACCCAGTACTTC.

The chain employs TRBV6-4 and TRBJ2-2, with a possible D match to TRBD1 (6 bases). This CDR3 is built from 15 residues. Trimming pared 4 bases from V and 4 bases from J, leaving 13 bases between. Germline lookup yields CDR1 MRHNA and CDR2 SNTAGT. The CDR3 reads CASSVEGDGTGELFF. CDR3 DNA sequence: TGTGCCAGCAGTGTCGAGGGGGATGGCACCGGGGAGCTGTTTTTT.

The J gene is TRBJ1-5, the V gene TRBV19; D is perhaps TRBD1 (5 bases). There are 13 residues in the CDR3. Germline lookup yields CDR1 LNHDA and CDR2 SQIVND (reference sequence). V was trimmed by 5 bases and J by 5 bases, leaving 10 bases between them. The CDR3 is CASSPQGDQPQHF. The CDR3 DNA follows: TGTGCCAGTAGTCCTCAAGGGGATCAGCCCCAGCATTTT.

The chain employs TRBV7-8 and TRBJ1-5; 10 bases fit TRBD1. The V segment lost 1 base and the J segment 6 bases; nucleotides outside the gene matches: 6. The CDR3 contains 16 residues. Germline V gene data show CDR1 as SGHVS and CDR2 as FQNEAQ. CDR3 sequence (DNA): TGTGCCAGCAGCTTAGGGCGGGACAGGGGAGGTCAGCCCCAGCATTTT. Its translation: CASSLGRDRGGQPQHF.

This CDR3 reads CASSYQGAYEQYF. As DNA, the CDR3 is TGTGCCAGCAGTTACCAGGGGGCTTACGAGCAGTACTTC. The V and J genes are TRBV6-6 and TRBJ2-7; 8 nucleotides agree with TRBD1. Germline CDR1 and CDR2: MNHNY and SVGAGI (reference sequence). V shed 2 bases, J shed 4 bases, and the junction held 1 base outside the gene matches. CDR3 length equals 13 residues.

The chain links TRBV4-3 to TRBJ2-7; 9 nucleotides line up with TRBD2. V dropped 3 bases and J dropped 6; count of bases not matched to a gene: 9. The CDR3 runs to 15 residues. Germline loops: CDR1 LGHNA, CDR2 YSLEER. The DNA of the CDR3 is TGCGCCAGCAGCCATTACTCCGGGACTAGCTCCGAGCAGTACTTC. This gives the protein CASSHYSGTSSEQYF.

V is TRBV7-2 and J is TRBJ2-3; D is undetermined. This CDR3 spans 13 amino acids. The V and J ends lost 2 bases and 5 bases respectively, with 8 bases between them. Germline assignment: CDR1 SGHTA and CDR2 FQGNSA. The CDR3 sequence is CASSLPLRDTQYF. The CDR3, as DNA: TGTGCCAGCAGCTTACCACTGAGAGATACGCAGTATTTT.

Only one count was recorded for this clone. V is TRBV27 and J is TRBJ2-2; D gene ambiguous. The germline gives CDR1 MNHEY, CDR2 SMNVEV (reference sequence). The CDR3 is 15 residues long. V dropped 7 bases and J dropped 5 bases, with 17 bases sitting between them. The CDR3 loop is CASIARPGRTGELFF. The CDR3 DNA reads as TGTGCCAGCATCGCCCGGCCGGGTAGGACCGGGGAGCTGTTTTTT.

J is TRBJ2-2 and V is TRBV11-3, with D possibly TRBD1 on 6 matching bases. Trimming took off 6 bases at V and 4 bases at J, with 15 bases between the two ends. The CDR3 loop spans 15 amino acids. Looked up from germline, CDR1 is SGHNT and CDR2 is YENEEA. CDR3 protein: CASRKDSRLTGELFF. CDR3 bases: TGTGCCAGCAGAAAGGACAGTCGACTCACCGGGGAGCTGTTTTTT.

This clone was seen just once. The DNA for the CDR3 is TGCGCCAGCAGTGATGTTTGGGTGCCCCGCTCCTACGAGCAGTACTTC. Its protein product is CASSDVWVPRSYEQYF. The chain carries TRBV10-2 and TRBJ2-7, with D uncertain. V lost 3 bases and J 0 bases, leaving 15 bases between the germline ends. Per the germline V gene, CDR1 is WSHSY and CDR2 is SAAADI. The CDR3 contains 16 residues.

The rearrangement joins TRBV19 to TRBJ2-3; 7 bases match TRBD1. The CDR3 is 15 residues long. Germline CDR1 LNHDA, CDR2 SQIVND (reference sequence). V trimming: 4 bases; J trimming: 0 bases; junction bases outside the gene matches: 4. The CDR3 DNA reads TGTGCCAGTAGTACCTGGGACAGCAGCACAGATACGCAGTATTTT. Its translation: CASSTWDSSTDTQYF.

V is TRBV4-2 and J is TRBJ1-5, with D possibly being TRBD1 (6 bases). V gave up 4 bases and J gave up 1 base, with 14 bases separating them. This CDR3 comprises 16 residues. Germline CDR1 reads LGHNA; CDR2 reads YNFKEQ. CDR3 amino acids: CASSREQGESNQPQHF. The CDR3 bases are TGTGCCAGCAGCCGGGAACAGGGAGAGAGCAATCAGCCCCAGCATTTT.